Below, one T cell receptor (beta chain) is given with its context. Its cognate antigen is unknown. The data are from a study of T cell responses to AZD1222 COVID-19 vaccine. Study as a whole: Second doses at about 4 or about 12 weeks were pooled. Study-level results: Only 5 or 6 people who got AZD1222 tested seropositive at baseline. Clonal diversity may have been underestimated in mostly white British donors.

The repertoire was sequenced with immunoSEQ multiplex PCR; TCRdb's copy has only in-frame clones and lacks some. The table shows 120,000 or so clones, with roughly nine tenths occurring only once. Unmatched junction bases numbered 7, after V lost 2 bases and J lost 6 bases. The CDR3 has 15 residues. CDR1 and CDR2 (germline): MDHEN, SYDVKM. J is TRBJ1-3 and V is TRBV28, with 7 bases that match TRBD1. The sample was peripheral blood, taken on day 0 of AZD1222 vaccination. The receptor was isolated from an adult in good health. This chain's CDR3 is CASSLQGGIENTIYF. The CDR3 bases are TGTGCCAGCAGTTTACAGGGGGGTATCGAAAACACCATATATTTT.